Presented here are 26 T cell receptor beta chains from one specimen sequenced in a study of cytomegalovirus exposure and HLA in healthy donors. The data were produced by immunoSEQ multiplex PCR, yet TCRdb's version contains in-frame clones alone and is incomplete. The table includes about 150,000 clones, 75% to 90% detected once. Sequenced sample: PBMCs. All receptors derive from a man between 18 and 35 years old in good health and CMV-seropositive.

V is TRBV9 and J is TRBJ2-5; 8 nucleotides align to TRBD2. The CDR3 consists of 15 residues. With V trimmed by 3 bases and J by 5 bases, 9 bases remained unmatched. CDR1 is SGDLS, CDR2 YYNGEE, per germline. This CDR3 reads CASSGYGREKETQYF. As DNA, the CDR3 is TGTGCCAGCAGCGGCTACGGGAGGGAGAAGGAGACCCAGTACTTC.

The chain is built from TRBV6-5 and TRBJ1-5, with TRBD1 as a possible D gene (5 bases). Trimming removed 2 bases at V and 4 bases at J, with 9 bases between. Germline V gene sequence: CDR1 MNHEY, CDR2 SVGAGI. The CDR3 extends over 14 amino acids. The CDR3 nucleotides are TGTGCCAGCAGTTACGTGGGGGGGAATCAGCCCCAGCATTTT. The encoded protein is CASSYVGGNQPQHF.

V usage is TRBV5-4 and J usage is TRBJ1-1; the D gene is possibly TRBD1 (5 bases). V was clipped by 9 bases and J by 0 bases, with 9 bases between them. This CDR3 is built from 12 residues. Germline assignment: CDR1 SGHNT and CDR2 YYREEE (reference sequence). This CDR3 is CAISTVNTEAFF. In DNA, the CDR3 is TGTGCCATCTCGACAGTGAACACTGAAGCTTTCTTT.

This chain uses TRBV12-5 with TRBJ2-7; 13 nucleotides line up with TRBD2. V gave up 4 bases and J gave up 0 bases; unmatched junction bases: 3. There are 16 residues in the CDR3. From germline, CDR1 is LGHNT and CDR2 FRNRAP. The CDR3: CASGWGTSGTSYEQYF. DNA for the CDR3: TGTGCTAGTGGTTGGGGGACTAGCGGGACCTCCTACGAGCAGTACTTC. The full variable domain, its missing parts supplied by reference TRBV12-5 and TRBJ2-7, is DARVTQTPRHKVTEMGQEVTMRCQPILGHNTVFWYRQTMMQGLELLAYFRNRAPLDDSGMPKDRFSAEMPDATLATLKIQPSEPRDSAVYFCASGWGTSGTSYEQYFGPGTRLTVT.

The chain employs TRBV19 and TRBJ2-5; tentative D call: TRBD1 (6 bases). The CDR3 runs to 13 residues. V was trimmed by 3 bases and J by 4 bases, leaving 9 bases between them. Germline V CDR1 and CDR2: LNHDA, SQIVND (reference sequence). The CDR3 loop is CASSIPGAETQYF. The CDR3 nucleotides are TGTGCCAGTAGTATTCCAGGGGCAGAGACCCAGTACTTC.

The rearrangement uses TRBV7-9 and TRBJ2-7; 12 positions agree with TRBD2. The V gene's germline CDR1 is SEHNR and CDR2 FQNEAQ (reference sequence). V dropped 5 bases and J dropped 7; count of bases not matched to a gene: 9. The CDR3 is made up of 15 amino acids. The DNA of the CDR3 is TGTGCCAGCAGCACCGCTAGCGGGAGGGTGGAAGAGCAGTACTTC. Encoded protein: CASSTASGRVEEQYF. Together with reference TRBV7-9 and TRBJ2-7, the CDR3 gives the full variable domain: DTGVSQNPRHKITKRGQNVTFRCDPISEHNRLYWYRQTLGQGPEFLTYFQNEAQLEKSRLLSDRFSAERPKGSFSTLEIQRTEQGDSAMYLCASSTASGRVEEQYFGPGTRLTVT.

The V and J genes are TRBV7-2 and TRBJ1-6; D not resolved. CDR1 and CDR2 (germline): SGHTA, FQGNSA. Trimming stripped 2 bases from V and 10 bases from J, with 18 bases between. This CDR3 is built from 16 residues. The CDR3 loop reads CASSLISGNLGSPLHF. The CDR3 DNA reads TGTGCCAGCAGCTTAATATCGGGGAACCTTGGCTCACCCCTCCACTTT. Using reference TRBV7-2 and TRBJ1-6 for the parts outside the CDR3, the full variable domain is GAGVSQSPSNKVTEKGKDVELRCDPISGHTALYWYRQSLGQGLEFLIYFQGNSAPDKSGLPSDRFSAERTGGSVSTLTIQRTQQEDSAVYLCASSLISGNLGSPLHFGNGTRLTVT.

The chain uses TRBV6-5 and TRBJ2-1; 10 bases are a match to TRBD2. The CDR3 contains 14 residues. Germline CDR1 MNHEY, CDR2 SVGAGI. The J segment lost 8 bases and the V segment lost 7 bases, leaving 8 bases of the junction unmatched. The CDR3 loop is CASNGAGGSYEQFF. The CDR3 DNA sequence: TGTGCCAGCAATGGAGCGGGGGGGTCGTATGAGCAGTTCTTC.

This sequence joins TRBV6-5 and TRBJ2-1, with no clear D. CDR3 length: 15 amino acids. The germline V gene encodes CDR1 MNHEY and CDR2 SVGAGI. V lost 0 bases and J lost 5, with 11 bases in between. The CDR3 loop is CASSYSETTHNEQFF. Written as DNA, the CDR3 is TGTGCCAGCAGTTACTCGGAGACGACCCACAATGAGCAGTTCTTC.

The CDR3 protein is CASSLDRGELFF. The CDR3 bases are TGCGCCAGCAGCTTGGACAGAGGGGAGCTGTTTTTT. The V gene is TRBV5-1, the J gene TRBJ2-2; no reliable D call. From germline, CDR1 is SGHRS and CDR2 YFSETQ. The CDR3 has 12 amino acids. V was cut by 0 bases and J by 8 bases, with 5 bases left in between.

The rearrangement uses TRBV11-2 and TRBJ1-2, with D tentatively TRBD1 (6 bases). Germline V gives CDR1 SGHAT, CDR2 FQNNGV. The length of the CDR3 is 13 residues. The V gene lost 5 bases and the J gene lost 1 base, with 8 bases spanning the gap. The CDR3 sequence is CASSHRVNYGYTF. CDR3 coding DNA: TGTGCCAGCAGCCACAGGGTTAACTATGGCTACACCTTC. The whole variable domain, remainder taken from reference TRBV11-2 and TRBJ1-2, is EAGVAQSPRYKIIEKRQSVAFWCNPISGHATLYWYQQILGQGPKLLIQFQNNGVVDDSQLPKDRFSAERLKGVDSTLKIQPAKLEDSAVYLCASSHRVNYGYTFGSGTRLTVV.

The chain couples TRBV7-9 to TRBJ1-4; 8 bases align to TRBD1. The V segment lost 5 bases and the J segment 8 bases; nucleotides outside the gene matches: 10. Germline CDR1 and CDR2: SEHNR and FQNEAQ (reference sequence). This CDR3 comprises 15 residues. Here the CDR3 reads CASSLNTGGREKLFF. The CDR3 DNA reads TGTGCCAGCAGCCTTAATACAGGGGGACGAGAAAAACTGTTTTTT.

CDR3 coding DNA: TGTGCCAGCTCACCAACGGGAGAAGAGACCCAGTACTTC. Its translation is CASSPTGEETQYF. The chain carries TRBV18 and TRBJ2-5; D is perhaps TRBD2 (6 bases). V was shortened by 2 bases and J by 3 bases, with 7 bases between the two germline ends. The CDR3 totals 13 residues. Germline-derived CDR1 and CDR2 are KGHSH and LQKENI.

The table lists this clone with a count of one. The chain couples TRBV10-3 to TRBJ2-5, with 12 positions matching TRBD2. Unmatched junction bases numbered 3, after V lost 3 bases and J lost 4 bases. Germline CDR1 reads ENHRY; CDR2 reads SYGVKD. CDR3 length: 15 residues. The CDR3, as DNA: TGTGCCATCAGTGACCTAGCGGGGGGGGCAGAGACCCAGTACTTC. The encoded protein is CAISDLAGGAETQYF.

This chain connects TRBV5-6 to TRBJ2-7, with 12 bases that match TRBD2. V was pared by 6 bases and J by 3 bases, with 4 bases of the junction left unmatched. The CDR3 is made up of 14 amino acids. Germline values: CDR1 SGHDT, CDR2 YYEEEE. The CDR3 is CASTLAGGIYEQYF. The CDR3 DNA is TGTGCCAGCACACTAGCGGGAGGTATCTACGAGCAGTACTTC.

In this sample, this clone turned up a few times. The CDR3 bases are TGTGCCAGCCAAGGACAGCTGAACACTGAAGCTTTCTTT. Translation: CASQGQLNTEAFF. This chain uses TRBV25-1 with TRBJ1-1; TRBD1 is a possible D gene (6 bases). V lost 8 bases to trimming and J lost 0 bases, with 10 bases between them. The length of the CDR3 is 13 residues. Germline V lookup: CDR1 MGHDK, CDR2 SYGVNS.

V gene TRBV4-3 combines with J gene TRBJ2-1; D is unclear. CDR3 size: 10 residues. V was cut by 0 bases and J by 15 bases, with 6 bases left in between. Germline CDR1 is LGHNA and CDR2 is YSLEER. The CDR3 region has the DNA TGCGCCAGCAGCCAAGAAATTCGGTTCTTC. Translated: CASSQEIRFF.

The table lists this clone with many counts. This chain uses TRBV6-4 with TRBJ2-3; 8 bases map to TRBD1. The V segment lost 0 bases and the J segment 4 bases; nucleotides outside the gene matches: 0. The germline CDR1 and CDR2 sequences are MRHNA and SNTAGT. This CDR3 spans 14 amino acids. The CDR3 region is CASSDSQGADTQYF. CDR3 DNA: TGTGCCAGCAGTGACTCACAGGGGGCAGATACGCAGTATTTT.

V and J are TRBV11-2 and TRBJ2-7; TRBD1 agrees at 8 bases. Per germline, CDR1 SGHAT and CDR2 FQNNGV. The CDR3 runs to 16 residues. The J segment lost 9 bases and the V segment lost 4 bases, leaving 17 bases of the junction unmatched. The CDR3 nucleotides are TGTGCCAGCAGCTCCCCCGGACAGGGACAGATGGGTCGGCAGTACTTC. Translation: CASSSPGQGQMGRQYF.

The V and J genes are TRBV7-6 and TRBJ2-7, with 7 nucleotides matching TRBD1. Per germline, CDR1 SGHVS and CDR2 FNYEAQ. CDR3 size: 12 residues. V lost 5 bases to trimming and J lost 3 bases; unmatched junction nucleotides: 1. CDR3 amino acids: CASSRQGYEQYF. DNA for the CDR3: TGTGCCAGCAGCCGACAGGGCTACGAGCAGTACTTC.

The chain combines TRBV7-3 with TRBJ2-2; 8 nucleotides align to TRBD2. The CDR3 is made up of 15 amino acids. With 5 bases clipped from V and 6 bases from J, the junction kept 8 bases outside the gene matches. Germline CDR1 is SGHTA and CDR2 is FQGTGA. As DNA, the CDR3 is TGTGCCAGCAGCCTGACCGGGACTAGAGCCGGGGAGCTGTTTTTT. Its protein product is CASSLTGTRAGELFF.

This clone was detected only once. The rearrangement joins TRBV11-2 to TRBJ2-4; D unresolved. Germline-derived CDR1 and CDR2 are SGHAT and FQNNGV. Trimming shortened V by 5 bases and J by 0 bases, and 8 bases separated the two germline ends. The CDR3 sequence is 14 residues long. This chain's CDR3 is CASSRFGAKNIQYF. The CDR3, as DNA: TGTGCCAGCAGCCGGTTCGGAGCCAAAAACATTCAGTACTTC.

The rearrangement links TRBV7-9 to TRBJ2-7, with D possibly matching TRBD1 (5 bases). V was pared by 1 base and J by 5 bases, with 9 bases between. CDR3 length: 13 amino acids. Germline V gene data show CDR1 as SEHNR and CDR2 as FQNEAQ (reference sequence). The CDR3 sequence: CASSLVTRDEQYF. CDR3 coding DNA: TGTGCCAGCAGCTTAGTAACCAGGGACGAGCAGTACTTC. The full variable domain, completed using reference TRBV7-9 and TRBJ2-7, is DTGVSQNPRHKITKRGQNVTFRCDPISEHNRLYWYRQTLGQGPEFLTYFQNEAQLEKSRLLSDRFSAERPKGSFSTLEIQRTEQGDSAMYLCASSLVTRDEQYFGPGTRLTVT.

The genes are TRBV4-3 and TRBJ1-1, with 11 bases fitting TRBD1. Losses at the gene ends were 3 bases for V and 4 bases for J; bases not matched to a gene: 4. Germline CDR1 reads LGHNA; CDR2 reads YSLEER. The CDR3 runs to 15 residues. CDR3 protein: CASSHGQGAATEAFF. CDR3 DNA sequence: TGCGCCAGCAGCCATGGACAGGGGGCCGCCACTGAAGCTTTCTTT.

The rearrangement links TRBV2 to TRBJ2-7, with a tentative D call TRBD2 (6 bases). V shed 6 bases and J shed 0 bases, with 15 bases lying between them. The CDR3 extends over 15 amino acids. CDR1 is SNHLY and CDR2 is FYNNEI in the germline V gene. CDR3 DNA sequence: TGTGCCAGCAGCCTCCGGGACGGGAGCTCCTACGAGCAGTACTTC. Translation: CASSLRDGSSYEQYF.

The chain couples TRBV11-3 to TRBJ2-2, with 7 bases aligning to TRBD1. This CDR3 contains 15 residues. V lost 5 bases to trimming and J lost 1 base; unmatched junction nucleotides: 4. Germline V gene data show CDR1 as SGHNT and CDR2 as YENEEA. The CDR3 protein is CASSPRQGNTGELFF. CDR3 sequence (DNA): TGTGCCAGCAGCCCACGACAGGGGAACACCGGGGAGCTGTTTTTT.